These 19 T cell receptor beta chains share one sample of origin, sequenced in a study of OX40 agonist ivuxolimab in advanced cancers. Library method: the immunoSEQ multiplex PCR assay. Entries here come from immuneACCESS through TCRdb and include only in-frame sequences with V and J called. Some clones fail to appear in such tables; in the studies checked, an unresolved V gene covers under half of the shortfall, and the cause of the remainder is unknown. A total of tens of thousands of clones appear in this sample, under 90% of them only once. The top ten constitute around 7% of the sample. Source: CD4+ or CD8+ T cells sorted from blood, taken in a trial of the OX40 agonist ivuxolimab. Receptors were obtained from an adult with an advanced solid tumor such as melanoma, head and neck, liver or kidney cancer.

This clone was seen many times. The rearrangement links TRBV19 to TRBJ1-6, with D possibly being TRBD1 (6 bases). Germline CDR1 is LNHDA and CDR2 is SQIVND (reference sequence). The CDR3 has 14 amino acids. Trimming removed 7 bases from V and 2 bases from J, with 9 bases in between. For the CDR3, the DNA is TGTGCCAGTAAACAGGGCACCTATAATTCACCCCTCCACTTT. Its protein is CASKQGTYNSPLHF.

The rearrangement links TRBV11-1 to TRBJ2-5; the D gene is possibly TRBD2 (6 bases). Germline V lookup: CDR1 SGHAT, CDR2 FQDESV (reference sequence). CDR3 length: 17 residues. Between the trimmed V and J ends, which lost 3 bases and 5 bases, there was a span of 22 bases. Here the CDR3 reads CASSFGRTDEFWETQYF. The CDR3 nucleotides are TGTGCCAGCAGCTTTGGGAGGACGGATGAGTTTTGGGAGACCCAGTACTTC. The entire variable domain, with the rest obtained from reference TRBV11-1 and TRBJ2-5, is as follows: EAEVAQSPRYKITEKSQAVAFWCDPISGHATLYWYRQILGQGPELLVQFQDESVVDDSQLPKDRFSAERLKGVDSTLKIQPAELGDSAMYLCASSFGRTDEFWETQYFGPGTRLLVL.

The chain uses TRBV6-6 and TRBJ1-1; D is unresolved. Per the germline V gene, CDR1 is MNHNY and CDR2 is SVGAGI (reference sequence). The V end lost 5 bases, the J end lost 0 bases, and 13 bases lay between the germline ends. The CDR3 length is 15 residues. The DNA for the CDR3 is TGTGCCAGCAGTCTAATGGACGGGGTGAACACTGAAGCTTTCTTT. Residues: CASSLMDGVNTEAFF.

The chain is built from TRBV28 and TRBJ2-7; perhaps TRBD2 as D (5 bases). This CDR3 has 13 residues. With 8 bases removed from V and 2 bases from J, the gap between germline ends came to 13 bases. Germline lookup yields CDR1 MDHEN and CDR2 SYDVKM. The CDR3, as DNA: TGTGCCAGCGCAAGGCAGAGGGCCTACGAGCAGTACGTC. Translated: CASARQRAYEQYV.

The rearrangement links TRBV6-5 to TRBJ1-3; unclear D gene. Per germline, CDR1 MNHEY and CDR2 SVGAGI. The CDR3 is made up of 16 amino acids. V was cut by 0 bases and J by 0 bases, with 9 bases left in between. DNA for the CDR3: TGTGCCAGCAGTTACTCCTACTTTAGCTCTGGAAACACCATATATTTT. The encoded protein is CASSYSYFSSGNTIYF.

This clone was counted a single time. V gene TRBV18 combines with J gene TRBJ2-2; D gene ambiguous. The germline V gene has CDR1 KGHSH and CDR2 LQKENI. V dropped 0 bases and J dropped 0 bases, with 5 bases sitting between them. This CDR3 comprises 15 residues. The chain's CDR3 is CASSPPGTNTGELFF. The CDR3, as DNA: TGTGCCAGCTCACCACCGGGTACGAACACCGGGGAGCTGTTTTTT.

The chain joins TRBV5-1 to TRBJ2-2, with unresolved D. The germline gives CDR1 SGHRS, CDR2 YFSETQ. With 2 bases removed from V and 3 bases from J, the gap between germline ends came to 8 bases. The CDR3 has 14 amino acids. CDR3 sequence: CASSFNGDTGELFF. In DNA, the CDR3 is TGCGCCAGCAGCTTCAACGGCGACACCGGGGAGCTGTTTTTT.

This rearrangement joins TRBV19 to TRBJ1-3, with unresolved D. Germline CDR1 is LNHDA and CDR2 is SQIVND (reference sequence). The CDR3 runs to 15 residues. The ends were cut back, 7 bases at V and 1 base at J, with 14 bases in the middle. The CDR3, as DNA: TGTGCCAGTACCGAGATTTGGGGATCTGGAAACACCATATATTTT. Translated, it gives CASTEIWGSGNTIYF.

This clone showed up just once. The CDR3 region has the DNA TGTGCCAGCAGGAAACCGGGACAGGGGACGTGGGATGGCTACACCTTC. This translates into CASRKPGQGTWDGYTF. The chain employs TRBV27 and TRBJ1-2; TRBD1 agrees at 10 bases. Per the germline V gene, CDR1 is MNHEY and CDR2 is SMNVEV (reference sequence). The CDR3 is made up of 16 amino acids. With V trimmed by 6 bases and J by 6 bases, 13 bases remained unmatched.

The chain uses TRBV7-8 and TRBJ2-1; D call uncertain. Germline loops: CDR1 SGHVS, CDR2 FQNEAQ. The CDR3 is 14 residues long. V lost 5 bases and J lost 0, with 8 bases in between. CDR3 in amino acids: CASSLLSSYNEQFF. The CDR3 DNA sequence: TGTGCCAGCAGCCTCCTAAGCTCCTACAATGAGCAGTTCTTC.

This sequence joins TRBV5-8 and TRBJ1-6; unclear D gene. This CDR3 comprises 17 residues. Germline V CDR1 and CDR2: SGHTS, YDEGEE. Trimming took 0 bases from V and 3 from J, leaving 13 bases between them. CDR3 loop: CASSLGLGVFYNSPLHF. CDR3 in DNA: TGTGCCAGCAGCTTGGGCCTCGGGGTTTTCTATAATTCACCCCTCCACTTT. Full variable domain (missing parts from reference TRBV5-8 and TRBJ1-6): EAGVTQSPTHLIKTRGQQATLRCSPISGHTSVYWYQQALGLGLQFLLWYDEGEERNRGNFPPRFSGRQFPNYSSELNVNALELEDSALYLCASSLGLGVFYNSPLHFGNGTRLTVT.

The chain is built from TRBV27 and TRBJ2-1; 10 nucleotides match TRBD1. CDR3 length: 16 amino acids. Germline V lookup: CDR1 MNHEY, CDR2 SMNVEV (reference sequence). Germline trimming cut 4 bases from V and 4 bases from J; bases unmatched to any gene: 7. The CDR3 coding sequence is TGTGCCAGCAGTTCCCCGACAGGGGGCGTTTACAATGAGCAGTTCTTC. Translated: CASSSPTGGVYNEQFF.

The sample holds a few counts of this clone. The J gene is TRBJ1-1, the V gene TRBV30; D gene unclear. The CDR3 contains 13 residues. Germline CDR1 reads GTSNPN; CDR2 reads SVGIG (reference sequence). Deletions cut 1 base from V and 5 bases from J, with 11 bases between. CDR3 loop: CAWSARASTEAFF. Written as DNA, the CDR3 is TGTGCCTGGAGTGCTAGGGCCTCAACTGAAGCTTTCTTT.

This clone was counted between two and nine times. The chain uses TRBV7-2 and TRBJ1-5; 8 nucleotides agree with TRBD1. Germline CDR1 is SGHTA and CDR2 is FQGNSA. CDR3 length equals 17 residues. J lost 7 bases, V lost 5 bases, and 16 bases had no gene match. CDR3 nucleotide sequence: TGTGCCAGCAGCCTTGTGGGAGGGAGGACAGGGCGCCAGCCCCAGCATTTT. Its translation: CASSLVGGRTGRQPQHF.

CDR3 DNA: TGTGCCAGCTCACCACCAGGGCAGCGGGCGGGAGGCTACACCTTC. Residues: CASSPPGQRAGGYTF. The genes are TRBV18 and TRBJ1-2; D is unclear. V lost 0 bases and J lost 8, with 16 bases in between. The CDR3 runs 15 residues. CDR1 KGHSH and CDR2 LQKENI come from the germline V gene.

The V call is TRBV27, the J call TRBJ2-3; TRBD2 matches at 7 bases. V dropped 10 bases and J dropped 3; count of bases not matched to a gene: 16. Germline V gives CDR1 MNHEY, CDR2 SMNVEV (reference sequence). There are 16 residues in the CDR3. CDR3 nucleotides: TGTGCCACATCGTACTACTCAGCGGGATCTACAGATACGCAGTATTTT. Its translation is CATSYYSAGSTDTQYF.

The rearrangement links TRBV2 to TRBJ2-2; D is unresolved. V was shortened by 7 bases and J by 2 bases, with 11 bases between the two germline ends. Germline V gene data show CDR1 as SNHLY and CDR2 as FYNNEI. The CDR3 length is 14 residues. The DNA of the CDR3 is TGTGCCAGCATGTCAGGACCTAACACCGGGGAGCTGTTTTTT. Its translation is CASMSGPNTGELFF.

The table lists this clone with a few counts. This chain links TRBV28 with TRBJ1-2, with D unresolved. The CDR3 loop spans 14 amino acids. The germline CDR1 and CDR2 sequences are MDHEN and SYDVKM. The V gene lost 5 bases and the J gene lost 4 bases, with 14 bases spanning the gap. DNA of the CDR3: TGTGCCAGCAGTGAGGTAGGGCCAACCTATGGCTACACCTTC. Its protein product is CASSEVGPTYGYTF.

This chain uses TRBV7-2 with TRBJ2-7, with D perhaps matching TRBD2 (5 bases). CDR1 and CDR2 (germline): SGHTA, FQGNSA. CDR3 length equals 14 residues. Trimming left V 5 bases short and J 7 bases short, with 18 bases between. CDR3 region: CASSPPGRDSEQYF. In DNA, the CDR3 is TGTGCCAGCAGCCCCCCTGGCCGGGATTCGGAGCAGTACTTC. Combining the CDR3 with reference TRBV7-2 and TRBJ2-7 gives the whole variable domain GAGVSQSPSNKVTEKGKDVELRCDPISGHTALYWYRQSLGQGLEFLIYFQGNSAPDKSGLPSDRFSAERTGGSVSTLTIQRTQQEDSAVYLCASSPPGRDSEQYFGPGTRLTVT.